This record concerns one T cell receptor (beta chain) sequence. This CDR3 contains 14 residues. CDR1 MNHNY and CDR2 SVGAGI come from the germline V gene (reference sequence). The V gene lost 5 bases and the J gene lost 3 bases, with 14 bases spanning the gap. Assay used: immunoSEQ multiplex PCR; TCRdb lists only in-frame clones, some missing. The sample includes approximately 500,000 clones, 90% to 96% of them seen just once. This sample stems from a study of shared clonotypes between healthy human individuals. This clonotype was sampled from a woman aged 25-40 years in good health. This sequence joins TRBV6-6 and TRBJ2-7; D perhaps matches TRBD1 (5 bases). Sequencing was carried out using naive CD4+ T cells sorted from blood. Subset meaning: CD45RA+ positively selected. The DNA for the CDR3 is TGTGCCAGCAGTGATCGACAAGGGGACTACGAGCAGTACTTC. Protein sequence: CASSDRQGDYEQYF.